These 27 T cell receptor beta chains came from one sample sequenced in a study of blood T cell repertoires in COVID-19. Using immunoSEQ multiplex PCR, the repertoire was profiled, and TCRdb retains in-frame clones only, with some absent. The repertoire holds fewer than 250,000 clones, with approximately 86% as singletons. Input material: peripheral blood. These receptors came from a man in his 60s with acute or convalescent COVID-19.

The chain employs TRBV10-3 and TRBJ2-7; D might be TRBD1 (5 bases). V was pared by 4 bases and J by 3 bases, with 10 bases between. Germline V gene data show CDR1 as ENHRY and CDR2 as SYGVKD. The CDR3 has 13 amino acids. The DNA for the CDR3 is TGTGCCATCAGTGTTAACAGGAACTACGAGCAGTACTTC. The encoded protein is CAISVNRNYEQYF.

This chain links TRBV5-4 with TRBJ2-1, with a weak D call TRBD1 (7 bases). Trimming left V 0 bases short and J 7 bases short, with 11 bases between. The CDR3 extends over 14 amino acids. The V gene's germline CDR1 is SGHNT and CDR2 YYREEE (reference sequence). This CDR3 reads CASSLEAGGNEQFF. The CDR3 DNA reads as TGTGCCAGCAGCTTGGAAGCAGGGGGGAATGAGCAGTTCTTC.

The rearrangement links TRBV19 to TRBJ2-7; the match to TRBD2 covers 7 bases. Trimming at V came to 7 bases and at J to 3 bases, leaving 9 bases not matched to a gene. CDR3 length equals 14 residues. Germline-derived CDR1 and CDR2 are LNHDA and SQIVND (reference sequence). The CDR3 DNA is TGTGCCAGTACCCTGGGAGGGTTAGGCTACGAGCAGTACTTC. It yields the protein CASTLGGLGYEQYF.

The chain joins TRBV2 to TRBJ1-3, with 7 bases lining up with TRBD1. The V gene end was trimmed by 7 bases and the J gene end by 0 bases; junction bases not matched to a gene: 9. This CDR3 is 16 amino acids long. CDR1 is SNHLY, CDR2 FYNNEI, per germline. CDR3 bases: TGTGCCAGCACCATCCCGGGACAGCTCTCTGGAAACACCATATATTTT. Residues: CASTIPGQLSGNTIYF.

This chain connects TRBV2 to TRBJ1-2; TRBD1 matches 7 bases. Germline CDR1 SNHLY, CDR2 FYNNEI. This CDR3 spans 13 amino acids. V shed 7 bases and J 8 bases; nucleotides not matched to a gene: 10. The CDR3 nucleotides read TGTGCCAGCACTCCCGACAGGGTCTCAGGCTACACCTTC. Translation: CASTPDRVSGYTF.

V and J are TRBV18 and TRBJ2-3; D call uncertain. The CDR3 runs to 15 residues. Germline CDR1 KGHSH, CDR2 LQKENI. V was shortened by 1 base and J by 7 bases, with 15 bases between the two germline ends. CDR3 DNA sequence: TGTGCCAGCTCACCACGGCAGGTCTCCGGATATACGCAGTATTTT. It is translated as CASSPRQVSGYTQYF.

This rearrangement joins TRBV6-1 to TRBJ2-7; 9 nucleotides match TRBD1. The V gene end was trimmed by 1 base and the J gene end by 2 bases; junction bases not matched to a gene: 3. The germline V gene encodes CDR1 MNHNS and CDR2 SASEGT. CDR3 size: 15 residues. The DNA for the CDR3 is TGTGCCAGCAGTGAAGATGGGACAGGGCCCTACGAGCAGTACTTC. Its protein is CASSEDGTGPYEQYF.

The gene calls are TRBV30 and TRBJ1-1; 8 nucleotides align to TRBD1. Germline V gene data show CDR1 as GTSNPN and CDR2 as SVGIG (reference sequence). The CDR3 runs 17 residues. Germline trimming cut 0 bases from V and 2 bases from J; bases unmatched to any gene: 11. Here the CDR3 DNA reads TGTGCCTGGAGTGTACGAAGGCAGGGGGCGTTAAACACTGAAGCTTTCTTT. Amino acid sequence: CAWSVRRQGALNTEAFF.

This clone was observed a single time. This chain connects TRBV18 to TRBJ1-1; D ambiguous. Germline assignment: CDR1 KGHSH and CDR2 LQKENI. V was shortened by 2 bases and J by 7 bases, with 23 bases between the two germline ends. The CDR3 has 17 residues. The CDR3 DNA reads TGTGCCAGCTCACCATTACAAATACAAGACACGCACCTTGAAGCTTTCTTT. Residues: CASSPLQIQDTHLEAFF.

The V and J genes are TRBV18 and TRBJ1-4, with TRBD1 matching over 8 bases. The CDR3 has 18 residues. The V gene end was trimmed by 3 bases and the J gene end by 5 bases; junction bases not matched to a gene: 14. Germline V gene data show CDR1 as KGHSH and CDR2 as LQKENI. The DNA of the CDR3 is TGTGCCAGCTCACCTCGAAGGGAGACAGGGGCAGAAAATGAAAAACTGTTTTTT. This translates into CASSPRRETGAENEKLFF.

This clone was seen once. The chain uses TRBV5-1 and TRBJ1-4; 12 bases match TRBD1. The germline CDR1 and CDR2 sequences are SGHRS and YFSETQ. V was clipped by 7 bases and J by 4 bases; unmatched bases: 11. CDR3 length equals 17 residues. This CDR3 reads CASRAGTGGPGNEKLFF. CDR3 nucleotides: TGCGCCAGCCGCGCCGGGACAGGGGGCCCTGGTAATGAAAAACTGTTTTTT.

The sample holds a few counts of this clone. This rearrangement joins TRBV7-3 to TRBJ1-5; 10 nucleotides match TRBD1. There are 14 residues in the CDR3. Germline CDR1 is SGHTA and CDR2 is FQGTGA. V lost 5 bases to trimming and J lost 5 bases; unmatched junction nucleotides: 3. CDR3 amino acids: CASSPGTGDQPQHF. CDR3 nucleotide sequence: TGTGCCAGCAGCCCCGGGACAGGGGATCAGCCCCAGCATTTT.

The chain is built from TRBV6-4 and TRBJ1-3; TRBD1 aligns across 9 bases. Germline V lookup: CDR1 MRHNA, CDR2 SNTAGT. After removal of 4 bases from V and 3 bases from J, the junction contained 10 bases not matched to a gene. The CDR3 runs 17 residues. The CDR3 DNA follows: TGTGCCAGCAGTGCAACCCCCGGGACAGGGAGTGGAAACACCATATATTTT. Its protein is CASSATPGTGSGNTIYF.

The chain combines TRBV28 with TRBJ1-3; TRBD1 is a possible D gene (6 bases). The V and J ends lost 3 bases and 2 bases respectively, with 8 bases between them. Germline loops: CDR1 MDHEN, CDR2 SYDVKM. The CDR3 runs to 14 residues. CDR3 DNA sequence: TGTGCCAGCAGTTTTCGACAGGCTGGAAACACCATATATTTT. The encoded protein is CASSFRQAGNTIYF.

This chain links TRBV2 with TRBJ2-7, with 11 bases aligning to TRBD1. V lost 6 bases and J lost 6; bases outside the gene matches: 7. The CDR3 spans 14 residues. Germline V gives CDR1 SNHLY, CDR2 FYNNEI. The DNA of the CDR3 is TGTGCCAGCAGGGGTCCCGGGACAGGGGGCGAGCAGTACTTC. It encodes CASRGPGTGGEQYF.

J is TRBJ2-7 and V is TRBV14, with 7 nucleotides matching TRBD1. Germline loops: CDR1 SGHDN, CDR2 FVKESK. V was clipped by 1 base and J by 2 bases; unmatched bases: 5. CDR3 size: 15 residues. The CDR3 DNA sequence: TGTGCCAGCAGCCAAGGAGGGGGCCCCACCTACGAGCAGTACTTC. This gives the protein CASSQGGGPTYEQYF.

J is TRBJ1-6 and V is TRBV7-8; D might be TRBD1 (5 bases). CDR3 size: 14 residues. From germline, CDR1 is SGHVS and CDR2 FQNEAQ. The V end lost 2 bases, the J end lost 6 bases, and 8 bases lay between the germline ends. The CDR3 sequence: CASSLRGTNSPLHF. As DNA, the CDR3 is TGTGCCAGCAGCTTACGGGGGACTAATTCACCCCTCCACTTT.

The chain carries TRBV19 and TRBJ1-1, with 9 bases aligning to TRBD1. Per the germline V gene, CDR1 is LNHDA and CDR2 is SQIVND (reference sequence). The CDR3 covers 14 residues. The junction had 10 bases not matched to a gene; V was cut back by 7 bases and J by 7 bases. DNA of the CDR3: TGTGCCAGTACTCACGACAGGGGGAAGGATGAAGCTTTCTTT. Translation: CASTHDRGKDEAFF.

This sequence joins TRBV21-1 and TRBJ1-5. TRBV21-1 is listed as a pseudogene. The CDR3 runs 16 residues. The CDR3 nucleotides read TGTGCCAGCAGCAGGCGGGGACGGGTAGTCAATCAGCCCCAGCATTTT. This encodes CASSRRGRVVNQPQHF.

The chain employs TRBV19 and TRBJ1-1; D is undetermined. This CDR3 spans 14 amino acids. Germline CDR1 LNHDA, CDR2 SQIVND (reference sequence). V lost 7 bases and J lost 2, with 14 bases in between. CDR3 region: CASTPPAGNTEAFF. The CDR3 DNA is TGTGCCAGTACCCCCCCCGCGGGAAACACTGAAGCTTTCTTT.

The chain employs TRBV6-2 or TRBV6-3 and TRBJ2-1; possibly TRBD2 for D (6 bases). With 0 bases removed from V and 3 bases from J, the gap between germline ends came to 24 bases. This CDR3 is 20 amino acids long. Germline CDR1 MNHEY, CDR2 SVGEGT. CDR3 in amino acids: CASSYSPTPGLRRDYNEQFF. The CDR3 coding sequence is TGTGCCAGCAGTTACTCCCCAACCCCCGGGCTCAGGCGGGACTACAATGAGCAGTTCTTC.

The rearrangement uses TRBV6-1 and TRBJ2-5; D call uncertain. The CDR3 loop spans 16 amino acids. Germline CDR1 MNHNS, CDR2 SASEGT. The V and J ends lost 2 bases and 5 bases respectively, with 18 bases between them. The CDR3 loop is CASSERASQAGETQYF. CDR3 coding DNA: TGTGCCAGCAGTGAACGAGCGTCACAAGCCGGGGAGACCCAGTACTTC.

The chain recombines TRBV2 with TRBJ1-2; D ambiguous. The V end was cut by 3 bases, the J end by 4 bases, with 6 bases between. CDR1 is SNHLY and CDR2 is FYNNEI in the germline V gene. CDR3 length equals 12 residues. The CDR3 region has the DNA TGTGCCAGCAGTGAGCGGGGCTATGGCTACACCTTC. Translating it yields CASSERGYGYTF.

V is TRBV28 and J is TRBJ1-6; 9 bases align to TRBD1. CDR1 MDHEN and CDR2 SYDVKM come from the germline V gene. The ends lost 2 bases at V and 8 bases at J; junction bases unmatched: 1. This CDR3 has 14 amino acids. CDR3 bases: TGTGCCAGCAGTTTAGACAGGGGGTATTCACCCCTCCACTTT. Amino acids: CASSLDRGYSPLHF.

DNA of the CDR3: TGTGCCAGCAGCTTAGTGGCTCCGGGGGTCTATAATTCACCCCTCCACTTT. As protein: CASSLVAPGVYNSPLHF. This rearrangement joins TRBV7-6 to TRBJ1-6, with a tentative D call TRBD1 (5 bases). V lost 1 base and J lost 3, with 13 bases in between. Germline CDR1 is SGHVS and CDR2 is FNYEAQ. The CDR3 is made up of 17 amino acids.

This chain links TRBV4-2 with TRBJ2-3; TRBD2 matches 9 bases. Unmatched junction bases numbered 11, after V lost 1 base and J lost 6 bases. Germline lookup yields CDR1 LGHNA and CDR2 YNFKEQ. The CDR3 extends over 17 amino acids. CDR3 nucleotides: TGTGCCAGCAGCCAAGCGGGCGCGGGGGGGCGAGGGGATACGCAGTATTTT. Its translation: CASSQAGAGGRGDTQYF.

CDR3 sequence (DNA): TGTGCCAGCAGCCCTGGGGGGAATCAGCCCCAGCATTTT. Protein sequence: CASSPGGNQPQHF. V usage is TRBV28 and J usage is TRBJ1-5, with D tentatively TRBD1 (5 bases). V lost 6 bases and J 4 bases, leaving 10 bases between the germline ends. Per the germline V gene, CDR1 is MDHEN and CDR2 is SYDVKM. The CDR3 has 13 residues.